This section outlines one TCR beta chain sequence together with its context. Antigen: not known. The PCR made use of 60 Vbeta and 13 Jbeta primers. Per the original methods: As a later analysis found, there were 80 million to 90 million unique TCR beta chains, of which some 9.9 million were shared. Assay: immunoSEQ multiplex PCR; the TCRdb copy retains only in-frame clones and omits some. V and J calls and clone size are given by that table; D and trimming were obtained from the DNA. The table shows 35,000 to 50,000 clones, with about 70% occurring only once. The data are from a study of cytomegalovirus exposure and HLA in healthy donors. The overall study: Previous work identified 100 million or so unique TCR beta sequences from around 170 million T cells. Points from the study as a whole: TCR beta sequences reportedly predicted most subjects' HLA-A and HLA-B alleles accurately. The study recorded 150 to 200 TCR beta chains that were cytomegalovirus-associated.

Sequenced: PBMCs. The sequence was obtained from a man aged 40-49 years in good health and CMV-seronegative.

The CDR3 loop is CSVETSGGLDTGELFF. Written as DNA, the CDR3 is TGCAGCGTTGAAACCAGTGGGGGGTTAGACACCGGGGAGCTGTTTTTT. The V call is TRBV29-1, the J call TRBJ2-2; TRBD2 might be the D (6 bases). Germline V CDR1 and CDR2: SQVTM, ANQGSEA. Trimming removed 2 bases at V and 3 bases at J, with 16 bases between. CDR3 length equals 16 residues.